This TCR beta chain was captured in a study of response to subunit inactivated influenza vaccine. Findings and limits, study-wide: Authors suggested seasonal influenza vaccinations each recruit few new T cells.

Looked up from germline, CDR1 is LGHNA and CDR2 is YSLEER. The germline V and J ends were trimmed by 4 bases and 4 bases, with 15 bases remaining between them. This CDR3 is built from 15 residues. This clonotype was seen only once. The antigen remains unidentified. A single record per CDR3 protein comes from TCRdb applying MiXCR to the RT-PCR reads. The repertoire holds approximately 520,000 distinct CDR3 sequences, roughly 27% seen once, with approximately 2% in the top ten. This chain uses TRBV4-3 with TRBJ2-3; maybe TRBD2 (6 bases). The sample consisted of CD4+ T cells sorted from PBMCs, taken more than 4 days after vaccination. The TCR originated in a man aged 50 to 59 who received an inactivated influenza vaccine. CDR3 nucleotide sequence: TGCGCCAGCAGCCGGGAACTAGCAGATTCAGATACGCAGTATTTT. Translating gives CASSRELADSDTQYF.